Below, one T cell receptor beta chain is given with its context. Produced via immunoSEQ multiplex PCR; TCRdb's table is partial and in-frame only. There are more than 80,000 clones in the sample; roughly 95% occur only once, and approximately 0.21% lies in the top ten. These data belong to a study of technical replicates of blood from a handful of donors. This CDR3 has 14 amino acids. Germline values: CDR1 SGHAT, CDR2 FQNNGV. With 6 bases removed from V and 5 bases from J, the gap between germline ends came to 17 bases. This rearrangement joins TRBV11-2 to TRBJ2-7, with D maybe TRBD1 (6 bases). The TCR sequence derives from a human donor in good health. Sequencing used T cells isolated from PBMCs. CDR3 bases: TGTGCCAGCAGTCACCTGGGGGCGCAGGACGAGCAGTACTTC. Its translation is CASSHLGAQDEQYF.